This is a list of T cell receptor beta chains from one sample in a study of blood T cell repertoires in COVID-19. Using immunoSEQ multiplex PCR, the repertoire was profiled, and TCRdb retains in-frame clones only, with some absent. In the table there are some 200,000 clones, over 80% of which are singletons. Sample: peripheral blood. The receptor set was obtained from a woman aged 30 to 39 with COVID-19, enrolled during active disease. CDR3s include the opening cysteine and the closing phenylalanine or tryptophan. The order of the fields is clone size, V gene, J gene, D gene, CDR3 protein, CDR3 DNA. A D gene is named only where the DNA matches it firmly. The size field is filled for only some rows; it gives once, few, many or a size class.

once	TRBV15	TRBJ2-1	TRBD1	CATSRDPGQGYEQFF	TGTGCCACCAGCAGAGATCCGGGACAGGGGTATGAGCAGTTCTTC
.	TRBV27	TRBJ2-7	TRBD1	CASSPLGVQGAYEQYF	TGTGCCAGCAGCCCACTTGGCGTACAGGGGGCCTACGAGCAGTACTTC
.	TRBV19	TRBJ2-7	TRBD1	CASSPGQGGYEQYF	TGTGCCAGTAGTCCGGGACAGGGAGGGTACGAGCAGTACTTC
.	TRBV5-4	TRBJ1-1	TRBD1	CASREGTGARTEAFF	TGTGCCAGCAGGGAGGGGACAGGGGCCCGAACTGAAGCTTTCTTT
once	TRBV6-2/TRBV6-3	TRBJ1-2	.	CASSYMRGNGYTF	TGTGCCAGCAGTTACATGAGAGGTAACGGCTACACCTTC
once	TRBV18	TRBJ2-1	.	CASSPPSSYNEQFF	TGTGCCAGCTCACCACCGAGCTCCTACAATGAGCAGTTCTTC
.	TRBV5-1	TRBJ2-7	.	CASSPGQIYEQYF	TGCGCCAGCAGCCCCGGACAGATCTACGAGCAGTACTTC
.	TRBV3-1/TRBV3-2	TRBJ1-2	TRBD1	CASSDRGYGYTF	TGTGCCAGCAGTGACAGGGGCTATGGCTACACCTTC
.	TRBV6-2/TRBV6-3	TRBJ2-7	TRBD1	CASSKQGSYEQYF	TGTGCCAGCAGTAAACAGGGGTCCTACGAGCAGTACTTC
.	TRBV5-6	TRBJ1-2	TRBD1	CASSLDRGGGYTF	TGTGCCAGCAGCTTGGACAGGGGGGGTGGCTACACCTTC
.	TRBV2	TRBJ2-3	.	CASSKTGLGSTDTQYF	TGTGCCAGCAGTAAGACAGGATTGGGTTCCACAGATACGCAGTATTTT
.	TRBV6-5	TRBJ1-1	.	CASSPGGFLYTEAFF	TGTGCCAGCAGTCCGGGTGGCTTTCTCTACACTGAAGCTTTCTTT
.	TRBV18	TRBJ1-3	TRBD1	CASSRQGFGNTIYF	TGTGCCAGCTCACGACAGGGGTTCGGAAACACCATATATTTT
.	TRBV7-2	TRBJ1-4	TRBD1	CASSFSGTGGAMDEKLFF	TGTGCCAGCAGTTTTAGCGGGACAGGGGGCGCGATGGATGAAAAACTGTTTTTT
.	TRBV28	TRBJ1-6	TRBD1	CASRKDREYSPLHF	TGTGCCAGCAGAAAGGACAGGGAGTATTCACCCCTCCACTTT
once	TRBV5-4	TRBJ2-5	.	CASSLDQGSQETQYF	TGTGCCAGCAGCTTGGATCAGGGAAGCCAAGAGACCCAGTACTTC
.	TRBV27	TRBJ1-2	.	CASTMDASTGGYTF	TGTGCCAGCACAATGGACGCCTCCACGGGGGGCTACACCTTC
once	TRBV7-2	TRBJ2-1	.	CASSLAFSAYNEQFF	TGTGCCAGCAGCTTAGCGTTTTCAGCCTACAATGAGCAGTTCTTC
.	TRBV5-1	TRBJ2-3	TRBD1	CASRRTGGFPDTQYF	TGCGCCAGCAGGCGGACAGGGGGGTTCCCAGATACGCAGTATTTT
.	TRBV18	TRBJ1-1	TRBD1	CASSLRQGLNTEAFF	TGTGCCAGCTCCCTTCGACAGGGATTGAACACTGAAGCTTTCTTT
once	TRBV7-2	TRBJ2-5	TRBD2	CASTPLAGGGQYF	TGTGCCAGCACACCACTAGCGGGAGGGGGCCAGTACTTC
few	TRBV5-5	TRBJ2-7	.	CASRSPGYEQYF	TGTGCCAGCAGGTCGCCGGGCTACGAGCAGTACTTC
.	TRBV18	TRBJ2-1	TRBD2	CASSPQRGVSNEQFF	TGTGCCAGCTCACCCCAGCGGGGGGTAAGCAATGAGCAGTTCTTC
.	TRBV14	TRBJ1-1	TRBD1	CASSHGLQGIDTEAFF	TGTGCCAGCAGCCATGGACTACAGGGGATTGACACTGAAGCTTTCTTT
few	TRBV19	TRBJ2-7	.	CASSPRGSFDEQYF	TGTGCCAGTAGTCCCCGGGGAAGTTTCGACGAGCAGTACTTC
.	TRBV9	TRBJ2-3	.	CASSVGNTDTQYF	TGTGCCAGCAGCGTAGGTAACACAGATACGCAGTATTTT